Listed below are T cell receptor beta chains from one sample, sequenced in a study of T cells after yellow fever vaccination. One entry per CDR3 protein, called by TCRdb with MiXCR from the 5' RACE reads. The sample has 250,000 or so distinct CDR3 sequences; less than 7.5% are singletons. Sequences were derived from CD4+ T cells sorted from PBMCs, sampled on the day of the yellow fever booster vaccination. All receptors derive from a man aged 25 to 40 who received the YFV17D yellow fever vaccine. The CDR3 runs from the conserved cysteine through the conserved F or W. A D gene is named only where the DNA matches it firmly. Not all rows give a size; the values are once, few, many and, for expanded clones, a class.

d_gene: -; j_gene: TRBJ2-3; v_gene: TRBV12-3/TRBV12-4; abundance: many; CDR3nt: TGTGCCAGCAGTTTAATAGGGACGTTGACAGATACGCAGTATTTT; CDR3aa: CASSLIGTLTDTQYF
d_gene: -; j_gene: TRBJ2-2; v_gene: TRBV20-1; abundance: many; CDR3nt: TGCAGTGCTCCCGAGAACACCGGGGAGCTGTTTTTT; CDR3aa: CSAPENTGELFF
d_gene: -; j_gene: TRBJ2-2; v_gene: TRBV28; abundance: -; CDR3nt: TGTGCCAGCAGTTCCGGACAGAACACCGGGGAGCTGTTTTTT; CDR3aa: CASSSGQNTGELFF
d_gene: TRBD2; j_gene: TRBJ2-1; v_gene: TRBV6-5; abundance: few; CDR3nt: TGTGCCAGCAGTTTCACTAGCGGGACGTACAATGAGCAGTTCTTC; CDR3aa: CASSFTSGTYNEQFF
d_gene: TRBD1; j_gene: TRBJ2-1; v_gene: TRBV5-1; abundance: many; CDR3nt: TGCGCCAGCAGCTGGTCGGGACAGGGGAGCCACAATGAGCAGTTCTTC; CDR3aa: CASSWSGQGSHNEQFF
d_gene: TRBD2; j_gene: TRBJ2-1; v_gene: TRBV20-1; abundance: many; CDR3nt: TGCAGTGCTGGGGGGAGGGGCGGGAGTTTTGGTGAGCAGTTCTTC; CDR3aa: CSAGGRGGSFGEQFF
d_gene: TRBD2; j_gene: TRBJ2-1; v_gene: TRBV7-9; abundance: many; CDR3nt: TGTGCCAGCAGCTCGACTAGCGGGAGTAGGAATGAGCAGTTCTTC; CDR3aa: CASSSTSGSRNEQFF
d_gene: -; j_gene: TRBJ2-1; v_gene: TRBV20-1; abundance: few; CDR3nt: TGCAGTGCTAGGGCGGTGGGAGTTGAGTTGAATGAGCAGTTCTTC; CDR3aa: CSARAVGVELNEQFF
d_gene: -; j_gene: TRBJ2-2; v_gene: TRBV10-1; abundance: -; CDR3nt: TGCGCCAGCAGTGATTCAGGGGCGGATGGGGAGCTGTTTTTT; CDR3aa: CASSDSGADGELFF
d_gene: -; j_gene: TRBJ1-5; v_gene: TRBV20-1; abundance: many; CDR3nt: TGCAGTGCTAGAGATCGGGGGAACCTCAATCAGCCCCAGCATTTT; CDR3aa: CSARDRGNLNQPQHF